The 22 T cell receptor beta chains reported below all come from one sample, sequenced in a study of OX40 agonist ivuxolimab in advanced cancers. The table came from immunoSEQ multiplex PCR; TCRdb's copy has only in-frame clones and leaves some out. This table has tens of thousands of clones, 89% appearing once. Material: CD4+ or CD8+ T cells sorted from blood, obtained in a trial of the OX40 agonist ivuxolimab. These receptors were collected from an adult with an advanced solid tumor such as melanoma, head and neck, liver or kidney cancer.

This clone has more than one count but fewer than ten. This chain joins TRBV29-1 and TRBJ1-1, with 8 bases fitting TRBD1. Germline V gene sequence: CDR1 SQVTM, CDR2 ANQGSEA. Trimming at V came to 3 bases and at J to 4 bases, leaving 7 bases not matched to a gene. The CDR3 covers 14 residues. The CDR3 nucleotides are TGCAGCGTTGAGCTGACAGGGGTGTCCACTGAAGCTTTCTTT. Protein: CSVELTGVSTEAFF.

This chain links TRBV15 with TRBJ2-7; D remains unclear. With 5 bases removed from V and 3 bases from J, the gap between germline ends came to 11 bases. In germline, CDR1 is LNHNV, CDR2 YYDKDF (reference sequence). The length of the CDR3 is 13 residues. CDR3 DNA sequence: TGTGCCACCAGCCTTGACGGAAGCTACGAGCAGTACTTC. This encodes CATSLDGSYEQYF.

This clone has a handful of counts. The rearrangement links TRBV5-1 to TRBJ1-5; no clear D gene. The germline V gene encodes CDR1 SGHRS and CDR2 YFSETQ. This CDR3 contains 15 residues. Trimming took off 4 bases at V and 3 bases at J, with 14 bases between the two ends. The CDR3 DNA reads TGCGCCAGCAGCCTCGGACGGGGATTCAATCAGCCCCAGCATTTT. Translation gives CASSLGRGFNQPQHF.

The DNA of the CDR3 is TGTGCCAGCAGCGTAGCGGGGGGCGGGAACAATGAGCAGTTCTTC. Translation: CASSVAGGGNNEQFF. This rearrangement joins TRBV9 to TRBJ2-1; tentatively, D is TRBD2 (7 bases). CDR1 and CDR2 from the germline V gene are SGDLS and YYNGEE. The V gene lost 0 bases and the J gene lost 5 bases, with 12 bases spanning the gap. The CDR3 sequence is 15 residues long.

The chain employs TRBV27 and TRBJ2-7; D not certain. Trimming took 5 bases from V and 3 from J, leaving 11 bases between them. Looked up from germline, CDR1 is MNHEY and CDR2 is SMNVEV (reference sequence). The CDR3 totals 13 residues. CDR3 DNA sequence: TGTGCCAGCAGTCGTTCGGAGTACTACGAGCAGTACTTC. It specifies CASSRSEYYEQYF.

By share of the sample, this clone is medium-sized. V and J are TRBV7-9 and TRBJ1-3; no clear D gene. The ends were cut back, 5 bases at V and 3 bases at J, with 11 bases in the middle. This CDR3 has 14 residues. Per germline, CDR1 SEHNR and CDR2 FQNEAQ (reference sequence). CDR3 region: CASSPPGFGNTIYF. The CDR3 coding sequence is TGTGCCAGCAGCCCTCCCGGGTTTGGAAACACCATATATTTT.

CDR3 sequence: CASSYVGDFRRDTQYF. As DNA, the CDR3 is TGTGCCAGCAGCTACGTTGGGGACTTCCGCAGAGATACGCAGTATTTT. V and J are TRBV5-6 and TRBJ2-3, with TRBD2 as a possible D gene (6 bases). Trimming pared 3 bases from V and 5 bases from J, leaving 19 bases between. This CDR3 contains 16 residues. Germline V lookup: CDR1 SGHDT, CDR2 YYEEEE.

This clone was counted once. V usage is TRBV13 and J usage is TRBJ2-3; D remains ambiguous. This CDR3 spans 14 amino acids. V gave up 7 bases and J gave up 6 bases, with 17 bases separating them. Germline assignment: CDR1 PRHDT and CDR2 FYEKMQ (reference sequence). The CDR3 loop reads CASIRFRPTDTQYF. CDR3 coding DNA: TGTGCCAGCATCCGATTTCGCCCCACCGATACGCAGTATTTT. Looking up the rest from reference TRBV13 and TRBJ2-3 gives the full variable domain: AAGVIQSPRHLIKEKRETATLKCYPIPRHDTVYWYQQGPGQDPQFLISFYEKMQSDKGSIPDRFSAQQFSDYHSELNMSSLELGDSALYFCASIRFRPTDTQYFGPGTRLTVL.

V is TRBV18 and J is TRBJ1-4, with 8 bases identical to TRBD1. CDR3 length equals 16 residues. With V trimmed by 3 bases and J by 5 bases, 8 bases remained unmatched. Looked up from germline, CDR1 is KGHSH and CDR2 is LQKENI. The CDR3 loop reads CASSPGDRGQNEKLFF. The CDR3 region has the DNA TGTGCCAGCTCACCGGGCGACAGGGGACAAAATGAAAAACTGTTTTTT.

J is TRBJ2-1 and V is TRBV18, with D hard to call. V was trimmed by 0 bases and J by 9 bases, leaving 12 bases between them. Germline CDR1 and CDR2: KGHSH and LQKENI. This CDR3 spans 14 amino acids. DNA of the CDR3: TGTGCCAGCTCACCACCGGTTGGAGCCCCTGAGCAGTTCTTC. Protein product: CASSPPVGAPEQFF.

The chain carries TRBV19 and TRBJ1-1; D is perhaps TRBD1 (6 bases). This CDR3 has 14 residues. Germline-derived CDR1 and CDR2 are LNHDA and SQIVND (reference sequence). The V end lost 3 bases, the J end lost 1 base, and 9 bases lay between the germline ends. CDR3 nucleotide sequence: TGTGCCAGTAGTATTGGCAGGGGGAACACTGAAGCTTTCTTT. Encoded protein: CASSIGRGNTEAFF.

CDR3 in amino acids: CASSQLGTGGGDHNEQFF. CDR3 sequence (DNA): TGTGCCAGCAGCCAATTGGGGACGGGCGGGGGAGATCACAATGAGCAGTTCTTC. The gene calls are TRBV4-2 and TRBJ2-1; TRBD2 agrees at 7 bases. CDR3 size: 18 residues. Germline assignment: CDR1 LGHNA and CDR2 YNFKEQ. Unmatched junction bases numbered 15, after V lost 2 bases and J lost 5 bases.

The chain uses TRBV7-9 and TRBJ2-2, with D unresolved. Trimming took off 0 bases at V and 3 bases at J, with 2 bases between the two ends. The germline V gene has CDR1 SEHNR and CDR2 FQNEAQ (reference sequence). The CDR3 covers 13 residues. The CDR3 sequence is CASSLAHTGELFF. The CDR3 bases are TGTGCCAGCAGCTTAGCGCACACCGGGGAGCTGTTTTTT.

The chain links TRBV9 to TRBJ1-1; 10 positions agree with TRBD1. The CDR3 has 15 residues. Germline V CDR1 and CDR2: SGDLS, YYNGEE. V shed 3 bases, J shed 1 base, and the junction held 3 bases outside the gene matches. Written as DNA, the CDR3 is TGTGCCAGCAGCGAGGGGGACAGGGGGAACACTGAAGCTTTCTTT. It encodes CASSEGDRGNTEAFF.

The chain joins TRBV19 to TRBJ2-1; D is possibly TRBD1 or TRBD2 (6 bases each). CDR1 is LNHDA, CDR2 SQIVND, per germline (reference sequence). V was pared by 5 bases and J by 5 bases, with 19 bases between. The CDR3 length is 16 residues. Here the CDR3 reads CASSAGTGGMDNEQFF. As DNA, the CDR3 is TGTGCCAGTAGTGCAGGGACCGGGGGCATGGACAATGAGCAGTTCTTC. Full variable domain (missing parts from reference TRBV19 and TRBJ2-1): DGGITQSPKYLFRKEGQNVTLSCEQNLNHDAMYWYRQDPGQGLRLIYYSQIVNDFQKGDIAEGYSVSREKKESFPLTVTSAQKNPTAFYLCASSAGTGGMDNEQFFGPGTRLTVL.

This sequence joins TRBV5-5 and TRBJ1-5; D is perhaps TRBD1 (5 bases). Trimming stripped 3 bases from V and 6 bases from J, with 10 bases between. This CDR3 is 13 amino acids long. Germline V CDR1 and CDR2: SGHKS, YYEKEE (reference sequence). This chain's CDR3 is CASSSQGGQPQHF. DNA of the CDR3: TGTGCCAGCAGCTCTCAGGGCGGTCAGCCCCAGCATTTT. Using reference TRBV5-5 and TRBJ1-5 for the parts outside the CDR3, the full variable domain is DAGVTQSPTHLIKTRGQQVTLRCSPISGHKSVSWYQQVLGQGPQFIFQYYEKEERGRGNFPDRFSARQFPNYSSELNVNALLLGDSALYLCASSSQGGQPQHFGDGTRLSIL.

This clone was counted once. This chain uses TRBV14 with TRBJ1-5, with 8 bases that match TRBD1. This CDR3 has 13 amino acids. With V trimmed by 4 bases and J by 6 bases, 2 bases remained unmatched. Germline lookup yields CDR1 SGHDN and CDR2 FVKESK. The CDR3 loop reads CASSRGQAQPQHF. The CDR3 region has the DNA TGTGCCAGCAGCCGGGGACAGGCTCAGCCCCAGCATTTT.

The table lists this clone with a count of one. The chain uses TRBV2 and TRBJ2-2; 12 nucleotides match TRBD2. The CDR3 runs to 16 residues. J lost 5 bases, V lost 6 bases, and 7 bases had no gene match. Looked up from germline, CDR1 is SNHLY and CDR2 is FYNNEI. As DNA, the CDR3 is TGTGCCAGCAGCTCAGCACTAGCGGGAGGAACCGGGGAGCTGTTTTTT. It encodes CASSSALAGGTGELFF.

The rearrangement uses TRBV19 and TRBJ1-2; no clear D gene. The CDR3 runs 16 residues. Germline assignment: CDR1 LNHDA and CDR2 SQIVND (reference sequence). Trimming removed 3 bases from V and 4 bases from J, with 18 bases in between. CDR3 coding DNA: TGTGCCAGTAGTATTCTCGCCGGCGAGGGAGGCTATGGCTACACCTTC. Translated, it gives CASSILAGEGGYGYTF.

J is TRBJ2-1 and V is TRBV7-9; TRBD2 matches at 7 bases. The length of the CDR3 is 15 residues. Germline lookup yields CDR1 SEHNR and CDR2 FQNEAQ (reference sequence). V gave up 2 bases and J gave up 9 bases; unmatched junction bases: 10. The CDR3 is CASSLSGLGSPEQFF. Here the CDR3 DNA reads TGTGCCAGCAGCTTATCCGGACTAGGGAGCCCTGAGCAGTTCTTC. Full variable domain (missing parts from reference TRBV7-9 and TRBJ2-1): DTGVSQNPRHKITKRGQNVTFRCDPISEHNRLYWYRQTLGQGPEFLTYFQNEAQLEKSRLLSDRFSAERPKGSFSTLEIQRTEQGDSAMYLCASSLSGLGSPEQFFGPGTRLTVL.

This chain links TRBV14 with TRBJ2-1, with D unclear. Trimming shortened V by 3 bases and J by 0 bases, and 15 bases separated the two germline ends. Germline V gene lookup returns CDR1 SGHDN and CDR2 FVKESK. The CDR3 extends over 17 amino acids. CDR3 amino acids: CASSHVPRFRSYNEQFF. The CDR3 region has the DNA TGTGCCAGCAGCCACGTCCCGCGGTTCCGCTCCTACAATGAGCAGTTCTTC.

The J gene is TRBJ2-3, the V gene TRBV7-9; the D is unclear. The CDR3 totals 15 residues. V was clipped by 8 bases and J by 0 bases, with 15 bases between them. Germline V gene sequence: CDR1 SEHNR, CDR2 FQNEAQ (reference sequence). CDR3 residues: CASQTGESSTDTQYF. For the CDR3, the DNA is TGTGCCAGCCAAACGGGCGAATCTAGCACAGATACGCAGTATTTT.